This entry is about one T cell receptor beta chain. What it recognizes is unknown. These data belong to a study of T cells after yellow fever vaccination. Study background: Preparation of fractions with low cell numbers was performed using SMART-Seq v4 Ultra Low Input.

Conversion of TCR transcripts into cDNA relied on 5'RACE template switching, which added a universal primer site and UMIs. TCRdb reprocessed the 5' RACE reads via MiXCR and lists one record per CDR3 protein. Of 550,000 or so distinct CDR3 sequences detected, 15% to 20% appear once; the ten largest clones hold 13% to 15%. The study, taken as a whole, reports: Just a small share of clonotypes turned up in the CD4 compartment as well as the CD8 compartment.

Germline V gene sequence: CDR1 SGHRS, CDR2 YFSETQ. CDR3 length: 16 amino acids. V was clipped by 2 bases and J by 2 bases, with 11 bases between them. The sequence was collected from a man aged 25-45 years who received the YFV17D yellow fever vaccine. The material sequenced was PBMCs, taken 15 days after the yellow fever booster vaccination. This chain links TRBV5-1 with TRBJ2-6, with a possible D match to TRBD1 (5 bases). The CDR3 DNA reads as TGCGCCAGCAGCTTTCAGGGCAGCGCTGGGGCCAACGTCCTGACTTTC. This gives the protein CASSFQGSAGANVLTF.